Below, one T cell receptor (beta chain) is given with its context. The antigen is unknown. V lost 4 bases, J lost 3 bases, and 8 bases stayed unmatched. CDR3 size: 15 residues. Germline V lookup: CDR1 MGHRA, CDR2 YSYEKL. Random hexamers primed reverse transcription of 0.5 to 1 ug RNA. The amplification used immunoSEQ multiplex PCR on TCR beta CDR3; it spanned 54 Vbeta and 13 Jbeta. Each CDR3 protein gets one entry after TCRdb re-called the immunoSEQ multiplex PCR reads with MiXCR. Here the sample spans about 80,000 distinct CDR3 sequences, around 94% being singletons. The record originates from a study of CD8 T cells in Susac syndrome. Findings and caveats of the study: The study recognized that the number of individuals in its TCR sequencing and HLA analysis was relatively small.

TCR beta sequencing covered blood CD8+ and CD4+ T cells. Purification of the CD8+ and CD4+ T cells relied on negative isolation, and TEMRA cells underwent FACS enrichment. This clonotype was obtained from a human donor in good health. The sample taken for sequencing was CD8+ T cells from PBMCs. The rearrangement uses TRBV4-1 and TRBJ1-2; TRBD1 agrees at 7 bases. The CDR3 sequence is CASSLSGGRDYGYTF. CDR3 nucleotides: TGCGCCAGCAGCCTTTCAGGGGGAAGGGACTATGGCTACACCTTC.